The entry that follows covers one T cell receptor beta chain sequence. How the authors handled the data: Amplification from reference gene primers served as the basis for estimated nucleated cell counts. TCRdb keeps only in-frame clones here, not all; method: immunoSEQ multiplex PCR. The V and J calls and clone size come from that table; D and trimming were worked out from the DNA. Of about 440,000 clones in the sample, around 89% were seen once. The sample belongs to a study of blood T cell repertoires in COVID-19. Study background: Acute and convalescent COVID-19 specimens originated in the United States, Italy and Spain. T cells, B-cell-depleted T cells, or PBMCs supplied cDNA or gDNA.

The CDR3 spans 17 residues. Germline assignment: CDR1 MNHEY and CDR2 SMNVEV (reference sequence). V was trimmed by 7 bases and J by 7 bases, leaving 26 bases between them. The TCR originated in a woman aged 30 to 39 with acute or convalescent COVID-19. The sequenced sample was peripheral blood. The rearrangement joins TRBV27 to TRBJ2-1; D is possibly TRBD2 (6 bases). CDR3 sequence: CASMRVSGAGPSNEQFF. CDR3 coding DNA: TGTGCCAGCATGCGGGTCTCCGGTGCGGGGCCGAGTAATGAGCAGTTCTTC.